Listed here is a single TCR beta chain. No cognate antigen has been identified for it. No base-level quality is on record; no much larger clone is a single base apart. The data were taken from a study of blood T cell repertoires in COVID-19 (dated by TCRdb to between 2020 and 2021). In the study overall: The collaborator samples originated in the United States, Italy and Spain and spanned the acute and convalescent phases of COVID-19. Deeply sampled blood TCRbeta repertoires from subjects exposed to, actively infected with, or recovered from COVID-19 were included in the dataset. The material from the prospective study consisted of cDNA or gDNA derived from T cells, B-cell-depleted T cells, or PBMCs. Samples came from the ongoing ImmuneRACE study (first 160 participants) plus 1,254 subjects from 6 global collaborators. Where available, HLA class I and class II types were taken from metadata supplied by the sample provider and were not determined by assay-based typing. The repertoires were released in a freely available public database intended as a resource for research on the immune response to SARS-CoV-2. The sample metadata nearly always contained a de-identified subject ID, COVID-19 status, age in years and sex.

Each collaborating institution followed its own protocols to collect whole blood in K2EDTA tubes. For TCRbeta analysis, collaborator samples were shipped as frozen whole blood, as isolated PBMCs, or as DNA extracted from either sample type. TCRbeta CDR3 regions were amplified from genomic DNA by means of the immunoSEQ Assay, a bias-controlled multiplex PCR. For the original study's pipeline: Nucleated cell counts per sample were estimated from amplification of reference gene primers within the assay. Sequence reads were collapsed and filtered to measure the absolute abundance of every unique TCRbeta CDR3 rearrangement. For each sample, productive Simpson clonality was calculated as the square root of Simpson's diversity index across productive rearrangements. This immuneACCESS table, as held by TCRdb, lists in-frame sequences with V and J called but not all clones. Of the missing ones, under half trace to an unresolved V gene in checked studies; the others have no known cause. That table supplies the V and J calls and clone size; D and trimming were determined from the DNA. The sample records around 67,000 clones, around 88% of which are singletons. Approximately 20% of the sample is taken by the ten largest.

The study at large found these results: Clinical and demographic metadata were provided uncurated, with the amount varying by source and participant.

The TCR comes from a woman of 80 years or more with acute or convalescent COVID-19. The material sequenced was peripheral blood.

The DNA sequence is given as TGTGCCAGCAGCCCACCGGGACAGGGTAACTATGGCTACACCTTC. Its product reads: CASSPPGQGNYGYTF. Recombination linked TRBV28 to TRBJ1-2, with 9 junctional bases fitting TRBD1. From the cysteine through the phenylalanine, the CDR3 covers 15 amino acids. Here the CDR3 DNA is all that survives: 45 bases in frame from base 1. Via the germline V gene, CDR1 is MDHEN and CDR2 SYDVKM. V loses 6 bases at its end and J loses 1 base; junction bases beyond the gene matches: 6.